This T cell receptor (beta chain) was captured in a study of blood T cell repertoires in COVID-19 (dated by TCRdb to 2020 to 2022). About the full investigation: Samples from collaborators originated in the United States, Italy and Spain and spanned both the acute and convalescent phases of COVID-19. The material from the prospective study consisted of cDNA or gDNA derived from T cells, B-cell-depleted T cells, or PBMCs. Deeply sampled blood TCRbeta repertoires from subjects exposed to, actively infected with, or recovered from COVID-19 were included in the dataset. The repertoires were released in a freely available public database intended as a resource for research on the immune response to SARS-CoV-2. Samples were obtained from the ongoing ImmuneRACE study (first 160 participants) and from 1,254 subjects provided by 6 global collaborators. Sample metadata almost always included a de-identified subject ID, COVID-19 status, age in years and sex. Where HLA class I and class II types were available, the types were taken from metadata supplied by the sample provider, not from assay-based typing. Overall results and qualifications from the work: The quantity of clinical and demographic metadata differed by source and by participant and was supplied without curation.

Via the germline V gene, CDR1 is SGHDT and CDR2 YYEEEE. At the junction V is shortened by 4 bases and J by 6 bases, with 23 bases in between. Including cysteine and valine, the CDR3 has 16 amino acids. Of all the DNA, just the CDR3 is kept, 48 bases in frame from base 1. TCRbeta CDR3 regions were amplified from genomic DNA using the immunoSEQ Assay, a bias-controlled multiplex PCR. In the source study's methods: Within the assay, amplification of reference gene primers was used to estimate how many nucleated cells each sample contained. Sequence reads were collapsed and filtered to measure the absolute abundance of every unique TCRbeta CDR3 rearrangement. Productive Simpson clonality was computed per sample as the square root of Simpson's diversity index over productive rearrangements. As stored in TCRdb, this immuneACCESS dataset retains in-frame rearrangements with V and J assigned. A fraction of the clones does not appear; measured against another copy, unresolved V genes explain less than half of the discrepancy, and the remainder lacks a known reason. V, J and clone size are those of that table, while D and trimming were read from the DNA. The sample records roughly 250,000 clones, around nine tenths of which are singletons. The ten top clones hold around 3.1% of the sample.

Participants in the prospective study were enrolled through a virtual design, were aged roughly 18 to 100 years, and lived in under 25 United States geographic areas. To assign participants to cohorts, the prospective study relied on clinical history that participants themselves reported in a screening survey and a study questionnaire. Exposed participants had been in contact, within 2 weeks of entering the study, with a person who had a PCR-confirmed or clinician-diagnosed case of COVID-19. In the prospective study, whole blood, serum and a nasopharyngeal or oropharyngeal swab were collected from each participant by mobile phlebotomists. Participants in the prospective study had the option to provide additional blood draws and questionnaires over a 2-month period. Before DNA extraction, blood samples from the prospective study were shipped at room temperature or frozen. This clone was found once. Its antigen is still unknown. No quality values exist for individual bases; no much larger clone is one base distant.

The clonotype was recovered from a woman aged 40 to 50 who had been exposed to COVID-19. The chain was built from TRBV5-6 and TRBJ2-7; 5 matching bases give a weak D call of TRBD1. The sample taken for sequencing was PBMCs or T cells enriched from blood (not recorded which). Read as DNA, the sequence is TGTGCCAGCAGCCCGCGTCGGTTAGCAGGGATAGGCGAGCAGTACGTC. It codes for CASSPRRLAGIGEQYV.